This passage covers 28 T cell receptor beta chains from one sample sequenced in a study of blood T cell repertoires in COVID-19. Here immunoSEQ multiplex PCR was the method, and the copy in TCRdb shows in-frame clones only, minus some. The sample has 150,000 to 200,000 clones; over 65% are singletons. The sample was peripheral blood. The receptors originated from a man between 60 and 75 years old with acute or convalescent COVID-19.

The chain joins TRBV21-1 to TRBJ1-2; the table gives TRBD1 as D, unverified against the DNA. TRBV21-1 is annotated as a pseudogene. The CDR3 covers 16 residues. CDR3 amino acids: CASSKEGGGRGHGYTF. DNA of the CDR3: TGTGCCAGCAGCAAAGAAGGTGGTGGCAGGGGGCATGGCTACACCTTC.

The chain carries TRBV24-1 and TRBJ2-5; the match to TRBD2 covers 8 bases. This CDR3 is built from 15 residues. Germline V lookup: CDR1 KGHDR, CDR2 SFDVKD. Germline trimming cut 2 bases from V and 2 bases from J; bases unmatched to any gene: 3. The CDR3 DNA reads TGTGCCACCAGTGATTCCGGGGGGGTTCAAGAGACCCAGTACTTC. It encodes CATSDSGGVQETQYF.

The chain recombines TRBV27 with TRBJ1-4; 9 nucleotides align to TRBD1. The trim removed 0 bases at V and 7 bases at J, leaving 3 bases unmatched. CDR1 and CDR2 (germline): MNHEY, SMNVEV (reference sequence). The CDR3 is made up of 15 amino acids. The CDR3 DNA reads TGTGCCAGCAGTTTATCACAGGGGGCGGGTGAAAAACTGTTTTTT. The encoded protein is CASSLSQGAGEKLFF.

The V call is TRBV30, the J call TRBJ1-4, with 7 bases fitting TRBD1. This CDR3 has 17 amino acids. V lost 7 bases to trimming and J lost 0 bases; unmatched junction nucleotides: 14. Germline V lookup: CDR1 GTSNPN, CDR2 SVGIG (reference sequence). CDR3 region: CALGQYPLMSTNEKLFF. In DNA form, the CDR3 reads TGTGCCTTGGGACAGTATCCCCTCATGTCAACTAATGAAAAACTGTTTTTT.

CDR3 DNA: TGCGCCAGCAGCTTGGGACAGGTAAACACTGAAGCTTTCTTT. Translating gives CASSLGQVNTEAFF. The chain carries TRBV5-1 and TRBJ1-1, with a weak D call TRBD1 (6 bases). The germline V gene encodes CDR1 SGHRS and CDR2 YFSETQ. The length of the CDR3 is 14 residues. V gave up 0 bases and J gave up 2 bases, with 8 bases separating them.

This sequence joins TRBV24-1 and TRBJ2-1; 7 positions match TRBD1. This CDR3 region has 15 residues. From germline, CDR1 is KGHDR and CDR2 SFDVKD. V shed 6 bases and J 0 bases; nucleotides not matched to a gene: 4. The CDR3 sequence: CATSSGQDSYNEQFF. As DNA, the CDR3 is TGTGCCACCAGTTCTGGACAGGACTCCTACAATGAGCAGTTCTTC.

The sample holds one count of this clone. The CDR3 reads CASSPVAANAYNEQFF. CDR3 coding DNA: TGCGCCAGCAGCCCAGTGGCGGCGAACGCCTACAATGAGCAGTTCTTC. The chain carries TRBV4-3 and TRBJ2-1, with D uncertain. The V end was cut by 4 bases, the J end by 2 bases, with 15 bases between. CDR1 LGHNA and CDR2 YSLEER come from the germline V gene. The CDR3 sequence is 16 residues long.

The V call is TRBV4-1, the J call TRBJ2-2; TRBD1 matches 8 bases. CDR3 length: 17 amino acids. Germline-derived CDR1 and CDR2 are MGHRA and YSYEKL. V dropped 4 bases and J dropped 4; count of bases not matched to a gene: 11. The CDR3 sequence is CASSRTGKIVGTGELFF. In DNA, the CDR3 is TGCGCCAGCAGCCGGACAGGGAAAATTGTAGGCACCGGGGAGCTGTTTTTT.

The chain uses TRBV7-9 and TRBJ2-7; tentatively, D is TRBD2 (5 bases). The CDR3 consists of 13 residues. V lost 4 bases, J lost 5 bases, and 12 bases lay in between. Germline CDR1 reads SEHNR; CDR2 reads FQNEAQ (reference sequence). The CDR3 DNA sequence: TGTGCCAGCAGCTACCCGGGGAAGGACGAGCAGTACTTC. Its translation: CASSYPGKDEQYF.

The chain has TRBV21-1 and TRBJ1-3. TRBV21-1 is termed a pseudogene. The CDR3 contains 15 residues. The CDR3: CASSQRDFSGNTIYF. The CDR3 DNA reads as TGTGCCAGCAGCCAAAGGGACTTCTCTGGAAACACCATATATTTT.

The V call is TRBV18, the J call TRBJ1-5; D gene ambiguous. The CDR3 contains 13 residues. Per the germline V gene, CDR1 is KGHSH and CDR2 is LQKENI. Trimming left V 4 bases short and J 4 bases short, with 8 bases between. The CDR3 nucleotides are TGTGCCAGCTCACTAGACACAAATCAGCCCCAGCATTTT. Protein: CASSLDTNQPQHF.

V is TRBV9 and J is TRBJ2-3; 8 bases are a match to TRBD2. Germline CDR1 reads SGDLS; CDR2 reads YYNGEE. The J segment lost 4 bases and the V segment lost 8 bases, leaving 6 bases of the junction unmatched. CDR3 length: 13 amino acids. The CDR3 sequence is CASNAGGSDTQYF. Written as DNA, the CDR3 is TGTGCCAGTAACGCGGGGGGTTCAGATACGCAGTATTTT.

The chain couples TRBV2 to TRBJ2-7; a weak D match, TRBD2 (5 bases). Germline lookup yields CDR1 SNHLY and CDR2 FYNNEI. The CDR3 has 15 residues. Trimming left V 2 bases short and J 3 bases short, with 14 bases between. DNA for the CDR3: TGTGCCAGCAGTGAATCCGGACTTACCCACTACGAGCAGTACTTC. It encodes CASSESGLTHYEQYF.

This clone appeared once. This chain links TRBV4-3 with TRBJ1-1, with 10 bases fitting TRBD1. J was trimmed by 6 bases and V by 3 bases; bases with no gene match: 4. CDR3 length: 14 amino acids. Per the germline V gene, CDR1 is LGHNA and CDR2 is YSLEER. The CDR3 loop is CASSQGQGWSEAFF. The DNA for the CDR3 is TGCGCCAGCAGCCAGGGACAGGGGTGGTCTGAAGCTTTCTTT.

This chain links TRBV9 with TRBJ2-7; 8 positions match TRBD2. Germline V gene data show CDR1 as SGDLS and CDR2 as YYNGEE. The CDR3 is made up of 17 amino acids. J was trimmed by 0 bases and V by 4 bases; bases with no gene match: 12. The CDR3 nucleotides read TGTGCCAGCAGCCCCCGGGGTAGCGGGGTGCGCTCCTACGAGCAGTACTTC. The encoded protein is CASSPRGSGVRSYEQYF.

The J gene is TRBJ2-2, the V gene TRBV6-6; 8 bases fit TRBD2. Germline-derived CDR1 and CDR2 are MNHNY and SVGAGI (reference sequence). The V gene end was trimmed by 5 bases and the J gene end by 6 bases; junction bases not matched to a gene: 11. CDR3 length: 16 residues. For the CDR3, the DNA is TGTGCCAGCAGTAAACCCGGGACTAGAATGGCCGGGGAGCTGTTTTTT. It is translated as CASSKPGTRMAGELFF.

The chain couples TRBV6-5 to TRBJ1-3; 8 bases line up with TRBD1. The CDR3 has 12 amino acids. Germline CDR1 MNHEY, CDR2 SVGAGI. Losses at the gene ends were 4 bases for V and 11 bases for J; bases not matched to a gene: 4. CDR3 nucleotides: TGTGCCAGCAGTTCCCGGACAGGGTCCATATATTTT. Its translation: CASSSRTGSIYF.

This sequence joins TRBV10-3 and TRBJ2-1, with 7 bases matching TRBD1. The CDR3 runs 16 residues. Germline V lookup: CDR1 ENHRY, CDR2 SYGVKD. V gave up 10 bases and J gave up 5 bases; unmatched junction bases: 17. In DNA, the CDR3 is TGTGCCAGCCGTAGGTTAGGGACAGCGGACAACAATGAGCAGTTCTTC. This sequence encodes CASRRLGTADNNEQFF.

The V call is TRBV10-3, the J call TRBJ1-1, with a tentative D call TRBD1 (5 bases). The CDR3 consists of 15 residues. Per the germline V gene, CDR1 is ENHRY and CDR2 is SYGVKD. Trimming removed 10 bases from V and 4 bases from J, with 22 bases in between. CDR3: CASLYGREGGTEAFF. The CDR3 coding sequence is TGTGCCAGCCTATACGGCAGGGAGGGAGGCACTGAAGCTTTCTTT.

This clone was recorded a few times. The chain couples TRBV7-3 to TRBJ2-1; no reliable D call. Trimming pared 2 bases from V and 4 bases from J, leaving 12 bases between. The CDR3 runs 15 residues. Germline V gives CDR1 SGHTA, CDR2 FQGTGA. The CDR3 coding sequence is TGTGCCAGCAGCTTATCGCCGTCCAGGTACAATGAGCAGTTCTTC. Protein sequence: CASSLSPSRYNEQFF.

The rearrangement links TRBV11-2 to TRBJ2-5; 9 bases map to TRBD1. The J segment lost 5 bases and the V segment lost 4 bases, leaving 5 bases of the junction unmatched. The CDR3 contains 14 residues. CDR1 and CDR2 (germline): SGHAT, FQNNGV. In DNA, the CDR3 is TGTGCCAGCAGCTCCAGACAGGGGGGGGAGACCCAGTACTTC. It yields the protein CASSSRQGGETQYF. Full variable domain (rest looked up from reference TRBV11-2 and TRBJ2-5): EAGVAQSPRYKIIEKRQSVAFWCNPISGHATLYWYQQILGQGPKLLIQFQNNGVVDDSQLPKDRFSAERLKGVDSTLKIQPAKLEDSAVYLCASSSRQGGETQYFGPGTRLLVL.

The chain is built from TRBV6-5 and TRBJ2-7; 8 nucleotides agree with TRBD1. The CDR3 has 14 residues. Germline CDR1 is MNHEY and CDR2 is SVGAGI. Trimming took 5 bases from V and 3 from J; bases not matched to a gene: 6. The CDR3 loop reads CASSRSRGHYEQYF. The CDR3 DNA sequence: TGTGCCAGCAGTCGCTCCAGGGGGCACTACGAGCAGTACTTC.

This clone was recorded once. The rearrangement links TRBV27 to TRBJ2-7; TRBD1 is a possible D gene (6 bases). The CDR3 covers 13 residues. Germline CDR1 is MNHEY and CDR2 is SMNVEV (reference sequence). The V end was cut by 5 bases, the J end by 2 bases, with 10 bases between. The CDR3 is CASSIQGTYEQYF. The CDR3 coding sequence is TGTGCCAGCAGTATACAGGGAACCTACGAGCAGTACTTC.

This sequence joins TRBV14 and TRBJ2-3; the D is unclear. The V gene's germline CDR1 is SGHDN and CDR2 FVKESK. CDR3 length equals 13 residues. The ends were cut back, 3 bases at V and 6 bases at J, with 10 bases in the middle. Here the CDR3 DNA reads TGTGCCAGCAGCCATTCTTACGGGGATACGCAGTATTTT. It yields the protein CASSHSYGDTQYF.

The chain recombines TRBV4-3 with TRBJ1-2, with D unresolved. This CDR3 is built from 12 residues. Germline values: CDR1 LGHNA, CDR2 YSLEER. The germline V and J ends were trimmed by 0 bases and 8 bases, with 7 bases remaining between them. The CDR3 DNA sequence: TGCGCCAGCAGCCAAGAAGCCGGGGGCTACACCTTC. Protein product: CASSQEAGGYTF.

The chain links TRBV5-1 to TRBJ1-5; D ambiguous. The germline CDR1 and CDR2 sequences are SGHRS and YFSETQ. This CDR3 is 13 amino acids long. The V end lost 0 bases, the J end lost 3 bases, and 4 bases lay between the germline ends. The CDR3 sequence: CASSLGYNQPQHF. The CDR3 DNA reads TGCGCCAGCAGCTTGGGCTACAATCAGCCCCAGCATTTT. Filled out from reference TRBV5-1 and TRBJ1-5, the complete variable domain reads KAGVTQTPRYLIKTRGQQVTLSCSPISGHRSVSWYQQTPGQGLQFLFEYFSETQRNKGNFPGRFSGRQFSNSRSEMNVSTLELGDSALYLCASSLGYNQPQHFGDGTRLSIL.

The V gene is TRBV19, the J gene TRBJ2-7, with D maybe TRBD2 (6 bases). CDR3 length: 15 amino acids. V shed 1 base and J shed 0 bases, with 10 bases lying between them. Germline V gene data show CDR1 as LNHDA and CDR2 as SQIVND (reference sequence). CDR3 in DNA: TGTGCCAGTAGTATAGGGGGGGACGGCTCCTACGAGCAGTACTTC. Its protein is CASSIGGDGSYEQYF.

The chain is built from TRBV5-1 and TRBJ1-4, with a weak D call TRBD1 (5 bases). V was pared by 2 bases and J by 5 bases, with 10 bases between. Germline V gene lookup returns CDR1 SGHRS and CDR2 YFSETQ. CDR3 length equals 14 residues. The CDR3 loop is CASSLDSPNEKLFF. The CDR3 bases are TGCGCCAGCAGCTTAGACAGTCCAAATGAAAAACTGTTTTTT.